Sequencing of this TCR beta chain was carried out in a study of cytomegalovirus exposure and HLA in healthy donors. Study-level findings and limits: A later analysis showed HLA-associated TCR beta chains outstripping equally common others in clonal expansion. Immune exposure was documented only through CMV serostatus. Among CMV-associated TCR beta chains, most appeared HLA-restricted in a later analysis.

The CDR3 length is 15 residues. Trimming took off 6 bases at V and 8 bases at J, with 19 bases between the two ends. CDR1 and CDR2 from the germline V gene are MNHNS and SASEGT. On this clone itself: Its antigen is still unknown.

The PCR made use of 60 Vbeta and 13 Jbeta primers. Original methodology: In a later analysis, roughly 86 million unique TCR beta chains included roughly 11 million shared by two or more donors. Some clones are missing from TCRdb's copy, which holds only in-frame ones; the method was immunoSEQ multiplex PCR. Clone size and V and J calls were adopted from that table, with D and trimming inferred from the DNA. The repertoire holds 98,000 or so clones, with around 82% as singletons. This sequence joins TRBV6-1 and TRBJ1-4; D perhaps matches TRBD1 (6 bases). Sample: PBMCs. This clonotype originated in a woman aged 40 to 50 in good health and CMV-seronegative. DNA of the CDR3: TGTGCCAGCAGCCGAGGGGGGGATCTAGGGGAAAAACTGTTTTTT. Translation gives CASSRGGDLGEKLFF.